These 2 T cell receptor beta chains originate from one sample sequenced in a study of blood T cell repertoires in COVID-19. TCRdb's copy holds only in-frame clones and misses some; the assay was immunoSEQ multiplex PCR. The table has about 110,000 clones, roughly nine tenths seen once. Sequencing used peripheral blood. Source of these receptors: a woman aged 80 or over with acute or convalescent COVID-19.

The V call is TRBV20-1, the J call TRBJ2-1; no clear D gene. Germline CDR1 is DFQATT and CDR2 is SNEGSKA (reference sequence). Trimming took 8 bases from V and 7 from J, leaving 9 bases between them. CDR3 length equals 10 residues. The CDR3 reads CSTTLNEQFF. CDR3 coding DNA: TGCAGTACTACATTGAATGAGCAGTTCTTC.

Only one count was recorded for this clone. This sequence joins TRBV7-2 and TRBJ2-7; no clear D. CDR3 length equals 12 residues. V was pared by 0 bases and J by 6 bases, with 6 bases between. CDR1 and CDR2 from the germline V gene are SGHTA and FQGNSA. CDR3 sequence reads: CASSLALGEQYF. DNA of the CDR3: TGTGCCAGCAGCTTAGCGCTAGGCGAGCAGTACTTC.